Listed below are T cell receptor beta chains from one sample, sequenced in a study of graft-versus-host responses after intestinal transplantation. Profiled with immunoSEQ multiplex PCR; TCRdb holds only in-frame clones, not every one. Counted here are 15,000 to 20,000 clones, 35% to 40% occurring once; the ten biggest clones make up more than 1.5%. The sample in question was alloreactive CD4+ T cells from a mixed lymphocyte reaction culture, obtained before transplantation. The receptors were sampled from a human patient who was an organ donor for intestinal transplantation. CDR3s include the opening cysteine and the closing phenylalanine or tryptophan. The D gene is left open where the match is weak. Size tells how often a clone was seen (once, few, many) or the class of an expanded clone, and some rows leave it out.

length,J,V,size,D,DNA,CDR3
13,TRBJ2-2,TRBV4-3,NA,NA,TGCGCCAGCAGCCAACCCAGGACCGGAGAGCTGTTTTTT,CASSQPRTGELFF
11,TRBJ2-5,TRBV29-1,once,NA,TGCAGCGCCGACTTAGGAGCGACCCAGTACTTC,CSADLGATQYF
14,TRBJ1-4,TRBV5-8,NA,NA,TGTGCCAGCAGTCCCCAGGGCGGGGGGGAAAAACTGTTTTTT,CASSPQGGGEKLFF
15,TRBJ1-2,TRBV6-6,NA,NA,TGTGCCAGCAGTTACTGGGGGGGGGCCAACTATGGCTACACCTTC,CASSYWGGANYGYTF
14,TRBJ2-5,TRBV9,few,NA,TGTGCCAGCAGTCCGGGACTCAGGCGAGAGACCCAGTACTTC,CASSPGLRRETQYF
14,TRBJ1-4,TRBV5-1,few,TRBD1,TGCGCCAGCAGCGCGACAGGGTCAAGTGAAAAACTGTTTTTT,CASSATGSSEKLFF
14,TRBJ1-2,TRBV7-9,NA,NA,TGTGCCAGCAGCTTGGGAGGCTGGCGGTGGGGCTACACCTTC,CASSLGGWRWGYTF
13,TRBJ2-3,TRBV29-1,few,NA,TGCAGCGTTGAAGTTAGCGGCACAGATACGCAGTATTTT,CSVEVSGTDTQYF
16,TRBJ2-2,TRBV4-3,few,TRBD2,TGCGCCAGCAGCCAAGAACTAGCGGGCTGGACCGGGGAGCTGTTTTTT,CASSQELAGWTGELFF
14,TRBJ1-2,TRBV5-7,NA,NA,TGTGCCAGCAGCTTGTGGGCAGCTTCCTATGGCTACACCTTC,CASSLWAASYGYTF
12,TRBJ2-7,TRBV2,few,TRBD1,TGTGCCGGGGGACAGAGCTCCTACGAGCAGTACTTC,CAGGQSSYEQYF
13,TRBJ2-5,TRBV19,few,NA,TGTGCCAGTAGTACCCGATGGTGGGAGACCCAGTACTTC,CASSTRWWETQYF
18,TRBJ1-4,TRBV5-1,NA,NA,TGCGCCAGCAGCGCCAAAGCGGGGAGTGGCTTATTTAGTGAAAAACTGTTTTTT,CASSAKAGSGLFSEKLFF
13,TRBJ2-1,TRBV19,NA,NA,TGTGCCAGTATGTCGGCCAACCCTAATGAGCAGTTCTTC,CASMSANPNEQFF
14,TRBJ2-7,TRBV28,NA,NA,TGTGCCAGCAGTTTAGTTGGCGGGTACTACGAGCAGTACTTC,CASSLVGGYYEQYF
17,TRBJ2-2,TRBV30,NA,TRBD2,TGTGCCTGGAGTGTGCCCCGATCGAAGCGGGATCTCGGGGAGCTGTTTTTT,CAWSVPRSKRDLGELFF
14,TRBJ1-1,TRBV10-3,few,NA,TGTGCCATCAGTGAGACCCCGATCAACACTGAAGCTTTCTTT,CAISETPINTEAFF
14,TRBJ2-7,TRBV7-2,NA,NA,TGTGCCAGCAGCTTTACAGGGAGCTCCTACGAGCAGTACTTC,CASSFTGSSYEQYF
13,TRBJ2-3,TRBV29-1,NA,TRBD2,TGCAGCGCACTAGCGCCAAACACAGATACGCAGTATTTT,CSALAPNTDTQYF
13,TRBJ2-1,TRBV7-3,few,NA,TGTGCCAGCAGCTTAGGCGTCTCGGCCCAGCAGTTCTTC,CASSLGVSAQQFF